This T cell receptor (beta chain) was profiled in a study of blood T cells in healthy people across ages. Together with a sample-barcoded 5' primer, a J-beta primer mix was included in a second PCR lasting about 6 to 11 cycles. TCRdb used MiXCR to reprocess the 5' RACE reads, holding one entry per CDR3 protein. In the table there are 780,000 or so distinct CDR3 sequences, 50% to 65% of which are singletons. Germline values: CDR1 MDHEN, CDR2 SYDVKM. V gave up 6 bases and J gave up 8 bases; unmatched junction bases: 4. The CDR3 runs 13 residues. Source material: blood. The rearrangement links TRBV28 to TRBJ2-1; 10 nucleotides align to TRBD1. The sequence derives from a man older than 75 in good health. Here the CDR3 DNA reads TGTGCCAGCAGACAGACAGGGGGCTATGAGCAGTTCTTC. As protein: CASRQTGGYEQFF.